A single sample is the source of the 3 T cell receptor beta chains below, sequenced in a study of blood T cell repertoires in COVID-19. Sequencing was performed with immunoSEQ multiplex PCR; in TCRdb, only in-frame clones are kept and a portion is missing. The sample holds approximately 100,000 clones; about 90% are singletons and the top ten take roughly 4.2%. The sequenced material came from peripheral blood. These receptor sequences come from a human donor with COVID-19, enrolled during active disease. The donor label of this sample is uncertain.

CDR3 in DNA: TGTGCCAGCAGCCAAGAAGGGCTGCCAGGGGGGATCTATGGCTACACCTTC. It translates to CASSQEGLPGGIYGYTF. The chain uses TRBV3-1 (or the pseudogene TRBV3-2) and TRBJ1-2; 7 bases align to TRBD1. Germline values: CDR1 LGHDT, CDR2 YNNKEL (reference sequence). V shed 0 bases and J 4 bases; nucleotides not matched to a gene: 11. This CDR3 comprises 17 residues.

The chain employs TRBV6-1 and TRBJ1-1; weak D call: TRBD1 (6 bases). V was cut by 2 bases and J by 1 base, with 11 bases left in between. The CDR3 extends over 15 amino acids. Germline V gene data show CDR1 as MNHNS and CDR2 as SASEGT. The CDR3 DNA follows: TGTGCCAGCAGTGAAATGGCAGGGGCGAACACTGAAGCTTTCTTT. Translating it yields CASSEMAGANTEAFF.

The genes are TRBV19 and TRBJ2-2; TRBD2 is a possible D gene (6 bases). Germline V CDR1 and CDR2: LNHDA, SQIVND (reference sequence). The CDR3 is 16 amino acids. The V and J ends lost 5 bases and 4 bases respectively, with 17 bases between them. The CDR3: CASSPQRASSTGELFF. DNA of the CDR3: TGTGCCAGTAGTCCGCAGCGGGCCTCGAGCACCGGGGAGCTGTTTTTT.